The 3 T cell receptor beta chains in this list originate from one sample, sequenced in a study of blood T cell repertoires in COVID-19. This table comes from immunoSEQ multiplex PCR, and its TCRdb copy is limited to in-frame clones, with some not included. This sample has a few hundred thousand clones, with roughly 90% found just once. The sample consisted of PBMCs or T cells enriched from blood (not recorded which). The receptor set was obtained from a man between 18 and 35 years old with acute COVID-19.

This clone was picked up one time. CDR3 sequence: CASSSSSYEQYF. In DNA form, the CDR3 reads TGTGCCAGCAGTTCCTCTTCCTACGAGCAGTACTTC. The chain has TRBV28 and TRBJ2-7; D is ambiguous. CDR1 is MDHEN, CDR2 SYDVKM, per germline. The CDR3 spans 12 residues. Trimming removed 4 bases from V and 1 base from J, with 5 bases in between.

CDR3 DNA: TGTGCCAGCAGCCCGAGGAGGGGCCAGACCCAGTACTTC. It is translated as CASSPRRGQTQYF. The genes are TRBV14 and TRBJ2-5; tentative D call: TRBD2 (6 bases). The CDR3 is 13 residues long. V gave up 4 bases and J gave up 6 bases, with 12 bases separating them. Germline-derived CDR1 and CDR2 are SGHDN and FVKESK.

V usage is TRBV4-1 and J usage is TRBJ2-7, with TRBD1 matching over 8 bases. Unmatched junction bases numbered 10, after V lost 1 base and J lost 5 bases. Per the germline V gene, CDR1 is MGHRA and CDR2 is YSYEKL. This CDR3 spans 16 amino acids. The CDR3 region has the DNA TGCGCCAGCAGCCAAGTTGGGGACAGGAAGATTCACGAGCAGTACTTC. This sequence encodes CASSQVGDRKIHEQYF.